The next 9 T cell receptor beta chains were all read from a single sample in a study of shared clonotypes between healthy human individuals. Produced via immunoSEQ multiplex PCR; TCRdb's table is partial and in-frame only. The sample has nearly 2 million clones, around 96% seen once. CD8 cells regarded as naive lacked CD45RO, were positively chosen for CCR7, and omitted terminally differentiated effector memory CD45RA+ cells. The material sequenced was naive CD8+ T cells sorted from blood. These receptors were collected from a man between 18 and 29 years old in good health.

V and J are TRBV27 and TRBJ1-4; D might be TRBD1 (5 bases). Trimming pared 3 bases from V and 2 bases from J, leaving 10 bases between. The CDR3 runs 15 residues. Germline V gives CDR1 MNHEY, CDR2 SMNVEV (reference sequence). The DNA of the CDR3 is TGTGCCAGCAGTTTTTTGGGGCAGACTAATGAAAAACTGTTTTTT. As protein: CASSFLGQTNEKLFF.

The gene calls are TRBV7-9 and TRBJ2-1, with D tentatively TRBD1 or TRBD2 (5 bases each). V dropped 7 bases and J dropped 3 bases, with 13 bases sitting between them. CDR3 length: 14 residues. CDR1 and CDR2 from the germline V gene are SEHNR and FQNEAQ (reference sequence). DNA of the CDR3: TGTGCCAGCACCGCCGTTGGGGGCTACAATGAGCAGTTCTTC. Amino acid sequence: CASTAVGGYNEQFF.

The chain uses TRBV4-1 and TRBJ1-2, with D unresolved. Trimming left V 0 bases short and J 8 bases short, with 16 bases between. CDR3 length: 15 residues. In germline, CDR1 is MGHRA, CDR2 YSYEKL. The CDR3 sequence is CASSQERWGLGGYTF. Written as DNA, the CDR3 is TGCGCCAGCAGCCAAGAACGATGGGGATTGGGCGGCTACACCTTC.

This clone showed up just once. Other DNA sequences in this sample translate to the same CDR3. This chain connects TRBV7-9 to TRBJ1-1; no reliable D call. Between the trimmed V and J ends, which lost 3 bases and 4 bases, there was a span of 6 bases. Germline V CDR1 and CDR2: SEHNR, FQNEAQ (reference sequence). The CDR3 is 12 residues long. CDR3 protein: CASSFGSTEAFF. The CDR3 region has the DNA TGTGCCAGCAGCTTTGGCAGCACTGAAGCTTTCTTT.

V and J are TRBV7-8 and TRBJ2-1, with D maybe TRBD2 (6 bases). The V gene lost 2 bases and the J gene lost 6 bases, with 20 bases spanning the gap. From germline, CDR1 is SGHVS and CDR2 FQNEAQ. The CDR3 length is 17 residues. As DNA, the CDR3 is TGTGCCAGCAGCTTATCAGCTGCGGGCGGGATGGCCAATGAGCAGTTCTTC. Encoded protein: CASSLSAAGGMANEQFF.

The chain joins TRBV28 to TRBJ1-2, with 7 bases that match TRBD1. The V gene's germline CDR1 is MDHEN and CDR2 SYDVKM. Unmatched junction bases numbered 5, after V lost 1 base and J lost 0 bases. The CDR3 loop spans 16 amino acids. Here the CDR3 reads CASSLSGGQSNYGYTF. CDR3 nucleotide sequence: TGTGCCAGCAGTTTATCAGGGGGACAGTCTAACTATGGCTACACCTTC.

This sequence joins TRBV7-9 and TRBJ2-7, with 10 bases matching TRBD2. The CDR3 is 15 amino acids. Looked up from germline, CDR1 is SEHNR and CDR2 is FQNEAQ (reference sequence). The V segment lost 2 bases and the J segment 4 bases; nucleotides outside the gene matches: 5. The CDR3 is CASSLNPSGSYEQYF. The DNA for the CDR3 is TGTGCCAGCAGCTTAAATCCTAGCGGGAGTTACGAGCAGTACTTC.

The V gene is TRBV5-4, the J gene TRBJ1-3, with 7 bases matching TRBD1. This CDR3 region has 13 residues. V lost 5 bases and J lost 4; bases outside the gene matches: 3. Germline CDR1 is SGHNT and CDR2 is YYREEE (reference sequence). The DNA for the CDR3 is TGTGCCAGCAGGCAGGGGGACGGAAACACCATATATTTT. Translated: CASRQGDGNTIYF.

With respect to this clone: The same CDR3 can be traced to other DNA sequences in this sample. The V gene is TRBV27, the J gene TRBJ2-7, with 8 bases fitting TRBD1. CDR3 length equals 13 residues. CDR1 is MNHEY and CDR2 is SMNVEV in the germline V gene (reference sequence). V gave up 4 bases and J gave up 3 bases; unmatched junction bases: 2. The CDR3 here is CASSYRGSYEQYF. The CDR3 region has the DNA TGTGCCAGCAGTTACAGGGGGAGCTACGAGCAGTACTTC.